The 30 T cell receptor beta chains below all came from one sample that was sequenced in a study of Graves' ophthalmopathy and Graves' hyperthyroidism. Beta-chain TCR CDR3 regions were amplified from RNA transcripts. First-round RT-PCR with HTBI primers preceded a second-round multiplex PCR. TCRdb itself ran the multiplex PCR reads through MiXCR, one entry per CDR3 protein. The repertoire holds a few hundred thousand distinct CDR3 sequences, with 15% as singletons. The sequenced material came from peripheral blood. Receptors originate from a woman aged 18-30 years with stable Graves' hyperthyroidism.

This clonotype was seen repeatedly, ten times or more. The CDR3 protein is CASSFQGALSSSYNSPLHF. In DNA, the CDR3 is TGTGCCAGCAGTTTCCAGGGGGCCCTATCCAGCTCCTATAATTCACCCCTCCACTTT. The V and J genes are TRBV27 and TRBJ1-6; 8 positions match TRBD1. Germline V gives CDR1 MNHEY, CDR2 SMNVEV (reference sequence). This CDR3 contains 19 residues. V gave up 3 bases and J gave up 0 bases; unmatched junction bases: 10.

This clonotype has a count of ten or more. The rearrangement links TRBV6-2 or TRBV6-3 to TRBJ2-2, with D perhaps given as TRBD1 or TRBD2 (5 bases each). Per germline, CDR1 MNHEY and CDR2 SVGEGT. Trimming stripped 8 bases from V and 0 bases from J, with 13 bases between. This CDR3 is built from 15 residues. The DNA of the CDR3 is TGTGCCAGCGCACTAGACAGAGCGAACACCGGGGAGCTGTTTTTT. Encoded protein: CASALDRANTGELFF.

The rearrangement uses TRBV20-1 and TRBJ1-2; D might be TRBD1 (6 bases). The CDR3 length is 15 residues. The germline V gene encodes CDR1 DFQATT and CDR2 SNEGSKA (reference sequence). V lost 3 bases and J 1 base, leaving 15 bases between the germline ends. CDR3 bases: TGCAGTGCTAGTTCGGGGGGGCTAATTAACTATGGCTACACCTTC. Residues: CSASSGGLINYGYTF.

There are many counts of this clonotype. This sequence joins TRBV12-3 or TRBV12-4 and TRBJ1-2, with D hard to call. The V gene lost 3 bases and the J gene lost 3 bases, with 17 bases spanning the gap. This CDR3 region has 16 residues. CDR3 region: CASSFNPDRRHYGYTF. For the CDR3, the DNA is TGTGCCAGCAGTTTTAATCCCGACCGTCGACACTATGGCTACACCTTC.

This clonotype was detected many times. This chain links TRBV4-1 with TRBJ2-7; 7 bases map to TRBD2. This CDR3 comprises 14 residues. The trim removed 1 base at V and 3 bases at J, leaving 3 bases unmatched. CDR1 and CDR2 (germline): MGHRA, YSYEKL. The CDR3: CASSQVSGGYEQYF. The CDR3, as DNA: TGCGCCAGCAGCCAAGTGTCGGGAGGCTACGAGCAGTACTTC.

The J gene is TRBJ2-7, the V gene TRBV7-9, with no clear D. CDR3 length equals 14 residues. Trimming shortened V by 2 bases and J by 4 bases, and 12 bases separated the two germline ends. The V gene's germline CDR1 is SEHNR and CDR2 FQNEAQ (reference sequence). The CDR3 region is CASSLSMTPYEQYF. CDR3 DNA: TGTGCCAGCAGCTTAAGTATGACACCATACGAGCAGTACTTC. The whole variable domain, filled in from reference TRBV7-9 and TRBJ2-7, reads DTGVSQNPRHKITKRGQNVTFRCDPISEHNRLYWYRQTLGQGPEFLTYFQNEAQLEKSRLLSDRFSAERPKGSFSTLEIQRTEQGDSAMYLCASSLSMTPYEQYFGPGTRLTVT.

This clonotype was seen ten or more times. The chain links TRBV6-2 or TRBV6-3 to TRBJ1-1; D is ambiguous. The ends were cut back, 4 bases at V and 6 bases at J, with 12 bases in the middle. Per germline, CDR1 MNHEY and CDR2 SVGEGT. The CDR3 length is 13 residues. The CDR3 DNA sequence: TGTGCCAGCAGTTTCGGCAGGACCGCTGAAGCTTTCTTT. Translating gives CASSFGRTAEAFF.

This clonotype has ten or more counts. The J gene is TRBJ1-2, the V gene TRBV6-5, with D perhaps matching TRBD1 (5 bases). The CDR3 length is 12 residues. The V end was cut by 10 bases, the J end by 0 bases, with 9 bases between. Germline CDR1 is MNHEY and CDR2 is SVGAGI. The CDR3 loop reads CATRAANYGYTF. The CDR3 nucleotides are TGTGCCACCAGGGCCGCTAACTATGGCTACACCTTC.

The V and J genes are TRBV20-1 and TRBJ1-2; 9 nucleotides match TRBD1. The V gene's germline CDR1 is DFQATT and CDR2 SNEGSKA (reference sequence). The CDR3 length is 13 residues. Losses at the gene ends were 3 bases for V and 8 bases for J; bases not matched to a gene: 7. CDR3 sequence (DNA): TGCAGTGCTAGGGACAGGGGCCGTCGGGGCTACACCTTC. This encodes CSARDRGRRGYTF.

Only one count was recorded for this clonotype. Possible read error: a much larger clone is one base away. J is TRBJ2-7 and V is TRBV12-3 or TRBV12-4; D remains ambiguous. The CDR3 sequence is 13 residues long. The CDR3 is CVSSSVPDYEQYF. CDR3 DNA sequence: TGTGTCAGCAGCTCAGTCCCGGACTACGAGCAGTACTTC.

For this clonotype: This may come from a read error, since a much larger clone is one base off. V gene TRBV6-5 combines with J gene TRBJ2-4, with 8 bases aligning to TRBD1. Germline CDR1 is MNHEY and CDR2 is SVGAGI. The CDR3 has 15 residues. Here the CDR3 DNA reads TGTGCCAGCAGCTCTACTGCAGGGGGCGAGAACAGTCAGTACTTC. Translating it yields CASSSTAGGENSQYF.

This clonotype has at least ten counts. The chain is built from TRBV4-1 and TRBJ2-5; 12 bases are a match to TRBD1. CDR3 length equals 18 residues. In germline, CDR1 is MGHRA, CDR2 YSYEKL. The V and J ends lost 4 bases and 5 bases, in that order; junction bases with no gene match: 14. This CDR3 is CASSPTRDRGRVGETQYF. The DNA of the CDR3 is TGCGCCAGCAGCCCGACAAGGGACAGGGGGCGAGTTGGGGAGACCCAGTACTTC.

This clonotype occurred many times. V gene TRBV3-1 combines with J gene TRBJ2-7; 8 nucleotides agree with TRBD2. The junction had 5 bases not matched to a gene; V was cut back by 3 bases and J by 1 base. CDR1 and CDR2 (germline): LGHDT, YNNKEL (reference sequence). The CDR3 has 15 residues. In DNA form, the CDR3 reads TGTGCCAGCAGCCACCGGGGGGGAATTTCCTACGAGCAGTACTTC. Translation: CASSHRGGISYEQYF.

This clonotype was seen many times. The V gene is TRBV27, the J gene TRBJ1-2, with 10 bases fitting TRBD1. The CDR3 is 16 amino acids. V was clipped by 6 bases and J by 6 bases; unmatched bases: 13. Germline V gene lookup returns CDR1 MNHEY and CDR2 SMNVEV (reference sequence). CDR3 DNA sequence: TGTGCCAGCAGATCAGCCGGGACAGGGGTTAAGAATGGCTACACCTTC. This gives the protein CASRSAGTGVKNGYTF.

This clonotype was counted many times. The J gene is TRBJ1-1, the V gene TRBV9; D may be TRBD1 (6 bases). Germline loops: CDR1 SGDLS, CDR2 YYNGEE. V was shortened by 0 bases and J by 3 bases, with 9 bases between the two germline ends. The CDR3 runs 14 residues. The CDR3 region has the DNA TGTGCCAGCAGCGTAGGGAGGGGGGACACTGAAGCTTTCTTT. Residues: CASSVGRGDTEAFF.

This clonotype was counted ten times or more. The CDR3 nucleotides read TGTGCCAGCAGCTCCCTCGGGACAGTGAACACTGAAGCTTTCTTT. Protein: CASSSLGTVNTEAFF. V is TRBV9 and J is TRBJ1-1; 7 bases are a match to TRBD1. The germline V gene encodes CDR1 SGDLS and CDR2 YYNGEE. CDR3 length: 15 amino acids. V was pared by 4 bases and J by 0 bases, with 6 bases of the junction left unmatched. Full variable domain (missing parts from reference TRBV9 and TRBJ1-1): DSGVTQTPKHLITATGQRVTLRCSPRSGDLSVYWYQQSLDQGLQFLIQYYNGEERAKGNILERFSAQQFPDLHSELNLSSLELGDSALYFCASSSLGTVNTEAFFGQGTRLTVV.

This clonotype has ten or more counts. This chain links TRBV20-1 with TRBJ1-1; D might be TRBD1 (5 bases). Germline CDR1 and CDR2: DFQATT and SNEGSKA (reference sequence). V gave up 6 bases and J gave up 1 base, with 9 bases separating them. The CDR3 sequence is 12 residues long. CDR3 in amino acids: CSAQGGNTEAFF. Here the CDR3 DNA reads TGCAGTGCCCAGGGCGGGAACACTGAAGCTTTCTTT.

This clonotype showed up many times. This chain connects TRBV12-3 or TRBV12-4 to TRBJ1-1; the match to TRBD1 covers 9 bases. CDR3 length equals 14 residues. V dropped 5 bases and J dropped 5; count of bases not matched to a gene: 6. The CDR3 reads CASSPRTGATEAFF. CDR3 in DNA: TGTGCCAGCAGTCCCCGGACAGGGGCAACTGAAGCTTTCTTT.

The table lists this clonotype with many counts. This chain links TRBV18 with TRBJ1-2; no definite D call. This CDR3 has 14 residues. CDR1 is KGHSH and CDR2 is LQKENI in the germline V gene. Trimming shortened V by 2 bases and J by 0 bases, and 7 bases separated the two germline ends. This CDR3 is CASSPSQTNYGYTF. CDR3 sequence (DNA): TGTGCCAGCTCACCATCCCAGACTAACTATGGCTACACCTTC.

This clonotype was detected many times. The chain is built from TRBV6-5 and TRBJ1-2; D is uncertain. This CDR3 comprises 17 residues. The V and J ends lost 2 bases and 5 bases respectively, with 21 bases between them. Germline lookup yields CDR1 MNHEY and CDR2 SVGAGI. Written as DNA, the CDR3 is TGTGCCAGCAGTTACATGGTAACGAGGTCTAACAAGTATGGCTACACCTTC. Its translation: CASSYMVTRSNKYGYTF.

This clonotype was seen at least ten times. The rearrangement uses TRBV12-5 and TRBJ2-6; no reliable D call. CDR3 length: 15 residues. The V end lost 4 bases, the J end lost 2 bases, and 9 bases lay between the germline ends. The germline V gene encodes CDR1 LGHNT and CDR2 FRNRAP. CDR3 loop: CASGSGWAGANVLTF. CDR3 nucleotide sequence: TGTGCTAGTGGTTCCGGGTGGGCTGGGGCCAACGTCCTGACTTTC.

V is TRBV29-1 and J is TRBJ1-5; the match to TRBD1 covers 7 bases. V lost 8 bases, J lost 0 bases, and 13 bases stayed unmatched. Per the germline V gene, CDR1 is SQVTM and CDR2 is ANQGSEA. The CDR3 spans 16 residues. The chain's CDR3 is CSPEGRGQDSNQPQHF. The CDR3 DNA reads TGCAGCCCCGAGGGAAGGGGGCAAGATAGCAATCAGCCCCAGCATTTT.

This clonotype has at least ten counts. The chain is built from TRBV28 and TRBJ1-2; no reliable D call. CDR3 length equals 12 residues. With 8 bases removed from V and 0 bases from J, the gap between germline ends came to 7 bases. CDR1 is MDHEN, CDR2 SYDVKM, per germline. The CDR3 region is CASYSANYGYTF. DNA of the CDR3: TGTGCCAGCTATTCAGCTAACTATGGCTACACCTTC.

The chain couples TRBV7-6 to TRBJ1-1; weak D call: TRBD1 (5 bases). The length of the CDR3 is 16 residues. Trimming removed 3 bases at V and 4 bases at J, with 18 bases between. CDR1 SGHVS and CDR2 FNYEAQ come from the germline V gene. CDR3 nucleotides: TGTGCCAGCAGCTTCGGCCCCCCCCAGGGCGCCACTGAAGCTTTCTTT. This sequence encodes CASSFGPPQGATEAFF.

The chain employs TRBV28 and TRBJ2-7; the match to TRBD1 covers 10 bases. The CDR3 has 16 amino acids. With V trimmed by 4 bases and J by 3 bases, 9 bases remained unmatched. Germline V gene lookup returns CDR1 MDHEN and CDR2 SYDVKM. The CDR3 DNA sequence: TGTGCCAGCAGTTCCCCGTCGACAGGGGGCCGCTACGAGCAGTACTTC. Protein sequence: CASSSPSTGGRYEQYF.

At least ten counts were recorded for this clonotype. J is TRBJ1-2 and V is TRBV12-3 or TRBV12-4, with D perhaps TRBD1 (5 bases). V was pared by 6 bases and J by 4 bases, with 21 bases between. The CDR3 extends over 16 amino acids. The CDR3 nucleotides read TGTGCCAGCAGCCAAATTCGTTCCGGGGACGGCTATGGCTACACCTTC. Its translation: CASSQIRSGDGYGYTF.

This clonotype was picked up a small number of times. The J gene is TRBJ2-7, the V gene TRBV3-1, with D possibly being TRBD2 (5 bases). Germline V gives CDR1 LGHDT, CDR2 YNNKEL (reference sequence). V was shortened by 4 bases and J by 4 bases, with 14 bases between the two germline ends. The CDR3 is 14 amino acids. For the CDR3, the DNA is TGTGCCAGCAGCCGGCGAGGGATTAGGTACGAGCAGTACTTC. Translated: CASSRRGIRYEQYF.

The rearrangement uses TRBV28 and TRBJ1-6, with a possible D match to TRBD1 (5 bases). V was clipped by 8 bases and J by 7 bases, with 15 bases between them. CDR1 and CDR2 (germline): MDHEN, SYDVKM. This CDR3 region has 14 residues. The CDR3 loop is CASRLDGANSPLHF. CDR3 nucleotides: TGTGCCAGCCGTCTCGATGGGGCCAATTCACCCCTCCACTTT.

The table lists this clonotype with many counts. The chain joins TRBV7-9 to TRBJ1-1; no clear D. Trimming shortened V by 5 bases and J by 7 bases, and 8 bases separated the two germline ends. CDR1 is SEHNR, CDR2 FQNEAQ, per germline (reference sequence). The CDR3 has 11 amino acids. In DNA form, the CDR3 reads TGTGCCAGCAGCCTCTTGGATGAAGCTTTCTTT. It specifies CASSLLDEAFF.

This clonotype came up many times. The chain combines TRBV6-1 with TRBJ1-5; possibly TRBD1 for D (5 bases). The CDR3 runs to 18 residues. Trimming left V 3 bases short and J 0 bases short, with 18 bases between. Germline CDR1 is MNHNS and CDR2 is SASEGT. For the CDR3, the DNA is TGTGCCAGCAGTGAGAAAGAGGACGGGGGTTATAGCAATCAGCCCCAGCATTTT. As protein: CASSEKEDGGYSNQPQHF.